Detailed here is one TCR beta chain. What it recognizes is unknown. TCRdb redid the calling of the reads with MiXCR, one entry per CDR3 protein. This sample has fewer than 1,000,000 distinct CDR3 sequences, with around 31% found just once. The data belong to a study of T cell repertoires in cytomegalovirus infection. This CDR3 is built from 15 residues. Germline CDR1 and CDR2: SGHVS and FQNEAQ. V was clipped by 5 bases and J by 9 bases, with 20 bases between them. The sequence came from a human donor in good health (CMV status not recorded). Some clones in this sample may be carry-over from other donors' samples. The material sequenced was cultured CD8+ T cells from PBMCs, taken from culture after CMV antigen stimulation. The J gene is TRBJ2-1, the V gene TRBV7-8; either TRBD1 or TRBD2 may supply D (5 bases each). In DNA form, the CDR3 reads TGTGCCAGCAGCCCAGGGACCGCCGCAGGGTTTGAGCAGTTCTTC. It encodes CASSPGTAAGFEQFF.